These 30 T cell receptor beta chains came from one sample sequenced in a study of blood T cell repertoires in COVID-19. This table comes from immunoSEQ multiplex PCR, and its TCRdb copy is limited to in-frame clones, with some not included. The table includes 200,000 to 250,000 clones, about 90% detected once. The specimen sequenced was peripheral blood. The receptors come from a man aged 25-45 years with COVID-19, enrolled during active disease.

The chain's CDR3 is CASSLKAGPDYEQYF. For the CDR3, the DNA is TGCGCCAGCAGCTTGAAGGCGGGTCCCGACTACGAGCAGTACTTC. The chain is built from TRBV5-1 and TRBJ2-7; D may be TRBD2 (5 bases). CDR1 is SGHRS, CDR2 YFSETQ, per germline. This CDR3 is 15 amino acids long. V gave up 1 base and J gave up 3 bases, with 14 bases separating them.

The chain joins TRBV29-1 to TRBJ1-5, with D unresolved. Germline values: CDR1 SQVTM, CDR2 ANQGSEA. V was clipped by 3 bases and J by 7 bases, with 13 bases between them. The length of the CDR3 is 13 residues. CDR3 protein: CSVEGGSGQPQHF. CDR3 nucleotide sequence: TGCAGCGTTGAGGGAGGGTCGGGGCAGCCCCAGCATTTT. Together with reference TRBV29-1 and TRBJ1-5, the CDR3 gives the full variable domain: SAVISQKPSRDICQRGTSLTIQCQVDSQVTMMFWYRQQPGQSLTLIATANQGSEATYESGFVIDKFPISRPNLTFSTLTVSNMSPEDSSIYLCSVEGGSGQPQHFGDGTRLSIL.

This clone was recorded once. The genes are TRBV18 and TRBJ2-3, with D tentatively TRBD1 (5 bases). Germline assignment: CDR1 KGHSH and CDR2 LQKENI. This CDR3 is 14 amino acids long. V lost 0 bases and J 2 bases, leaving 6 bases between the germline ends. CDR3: CASSPPGDTDTQYF. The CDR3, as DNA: TGTGCCAGCTCACCACCAGGGGACACAGATACGCAGTATTTT.

CDR3 amino acids: CASSIIGGGTTYNEQFF. In DNA, the CDR3 is TGTGCCAGTAGTATTATTGGGGGCGGTACAACCTACAATGAGCAGTTCTTC. V usage is TRBV19 and J usage is TRBJ2-1; weak D call: TRBD1 (6 bases). Looked up from germline, CDR1 is LNHDA and CDR2 is SQIVND (reference sequence). This CDR3 has 17 amino acids. The ends were cut back, 3 bases at V and 2 bases at J, with 17 bases in the middle.

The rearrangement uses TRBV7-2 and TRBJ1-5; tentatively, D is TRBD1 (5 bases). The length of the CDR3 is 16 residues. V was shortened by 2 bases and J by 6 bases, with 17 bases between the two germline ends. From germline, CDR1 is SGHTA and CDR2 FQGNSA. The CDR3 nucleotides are TGTGCCAGCAGCTTACTCCCGGGCCACAGGAGTCAGCCCCAGCATTTT. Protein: CASSLLPGHRSQPQHF.

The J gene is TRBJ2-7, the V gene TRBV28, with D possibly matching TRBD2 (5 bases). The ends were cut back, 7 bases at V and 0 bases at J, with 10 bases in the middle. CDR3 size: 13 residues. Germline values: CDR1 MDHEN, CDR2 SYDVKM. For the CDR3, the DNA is TGTGCCAGCACCCCCGGGGTCTCCTACGAGCAGTACTTC. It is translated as CASTPGVSYEQYF.

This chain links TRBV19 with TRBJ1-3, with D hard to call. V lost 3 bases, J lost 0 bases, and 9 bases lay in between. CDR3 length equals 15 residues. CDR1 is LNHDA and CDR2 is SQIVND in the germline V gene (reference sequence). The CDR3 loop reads CASSIIQSSGNTIYF. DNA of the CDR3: TGTGCCAGTAGTATCATCCAATCCTCTGGAAACACCATATATTTT.

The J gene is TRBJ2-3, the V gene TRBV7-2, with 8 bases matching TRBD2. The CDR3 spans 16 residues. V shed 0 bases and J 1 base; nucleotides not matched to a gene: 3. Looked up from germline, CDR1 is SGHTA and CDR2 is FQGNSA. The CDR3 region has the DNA TGTGCCAGCAGCTTAGCAGGACTAGCCCGCACAGATACGCAGTATTTT. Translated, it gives CASSLAGLARTDTQYF.

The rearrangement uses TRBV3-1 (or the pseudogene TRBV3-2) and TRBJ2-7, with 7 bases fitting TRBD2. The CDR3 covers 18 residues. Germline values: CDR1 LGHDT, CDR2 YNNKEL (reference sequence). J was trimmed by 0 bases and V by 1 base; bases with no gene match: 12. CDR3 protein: CASSQAIRGGKSSYEQYF. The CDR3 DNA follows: TGTGCCAGCAGCCAAGCGATTAGGGGAGGGAAGAGCTCCTACGAGCAGTACTTC.

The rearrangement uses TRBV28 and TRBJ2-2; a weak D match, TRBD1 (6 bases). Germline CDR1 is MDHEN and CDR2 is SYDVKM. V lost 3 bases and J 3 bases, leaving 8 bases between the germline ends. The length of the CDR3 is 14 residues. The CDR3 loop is CASSFQGYTGELFF. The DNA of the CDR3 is TGTGCCAGCAGTTTTCAGGGGTACACCGGGGAGCTGTTTTTT.

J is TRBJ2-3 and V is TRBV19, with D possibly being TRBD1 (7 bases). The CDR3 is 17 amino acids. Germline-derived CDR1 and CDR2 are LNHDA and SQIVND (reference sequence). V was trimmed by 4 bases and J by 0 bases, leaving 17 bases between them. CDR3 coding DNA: TGTGCCAGTAGTACAGGGGCAGGGGGGATTAGCACAGATACGCAGTATTTT. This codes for CASSTGAGGISTDTQYF.

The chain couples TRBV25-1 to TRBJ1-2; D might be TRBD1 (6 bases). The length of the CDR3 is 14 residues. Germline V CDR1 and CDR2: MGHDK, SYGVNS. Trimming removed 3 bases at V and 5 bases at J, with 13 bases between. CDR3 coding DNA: TGTGCCAGCAGTGACTATCGACAGGTTTATGGCTACACCTTC. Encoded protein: CASSDYRQVYGYTF.

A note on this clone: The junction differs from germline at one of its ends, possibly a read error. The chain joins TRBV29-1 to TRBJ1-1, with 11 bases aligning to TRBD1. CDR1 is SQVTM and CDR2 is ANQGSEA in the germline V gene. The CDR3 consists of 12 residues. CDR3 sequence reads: CSVEAADRGQLF. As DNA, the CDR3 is TGCAGCGTTGAAGCCGCGGACAGGGGGCAACTCTTT.

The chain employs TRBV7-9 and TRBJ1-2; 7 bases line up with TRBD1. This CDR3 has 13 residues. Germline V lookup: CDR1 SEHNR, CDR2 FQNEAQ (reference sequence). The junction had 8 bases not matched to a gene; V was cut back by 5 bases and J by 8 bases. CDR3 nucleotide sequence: TGTGCCAGCAGCCCCGACAGGGTTCGGGGCTACACCTTC. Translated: CASSPDRVRGYTF.

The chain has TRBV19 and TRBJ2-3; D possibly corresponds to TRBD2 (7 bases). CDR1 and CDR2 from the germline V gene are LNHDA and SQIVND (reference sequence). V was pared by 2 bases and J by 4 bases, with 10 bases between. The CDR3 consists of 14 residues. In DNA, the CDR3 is TGTGCCAGTAGTATAAACGGGGGGCCAGATACGCAGTATTTT. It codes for CASSINGGPDTQYF.

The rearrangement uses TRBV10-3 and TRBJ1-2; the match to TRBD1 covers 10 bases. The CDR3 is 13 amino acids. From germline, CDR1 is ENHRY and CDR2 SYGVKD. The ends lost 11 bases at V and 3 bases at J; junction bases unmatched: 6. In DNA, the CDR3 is TGTGCCGCGCGCGGACAGGGGGACTATGGCTACACCTTC. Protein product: CAARGQGDYGYTF.

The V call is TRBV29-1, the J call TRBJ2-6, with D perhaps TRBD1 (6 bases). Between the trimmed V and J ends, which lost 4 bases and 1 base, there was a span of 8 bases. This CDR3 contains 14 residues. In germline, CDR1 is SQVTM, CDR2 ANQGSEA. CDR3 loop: CSVVGGSGANVLTF. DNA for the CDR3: TGCAGCGTTGTAGGGGGTTCTGGGGCCAACGTCCTGACTTTC.

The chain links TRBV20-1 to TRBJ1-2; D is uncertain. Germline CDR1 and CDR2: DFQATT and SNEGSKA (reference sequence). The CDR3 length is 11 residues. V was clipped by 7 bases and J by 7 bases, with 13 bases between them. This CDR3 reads CSGGIWGGYTF. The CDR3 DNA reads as TGCAGTGGCGGGATCTGGGGTGGCTACACCTTC.

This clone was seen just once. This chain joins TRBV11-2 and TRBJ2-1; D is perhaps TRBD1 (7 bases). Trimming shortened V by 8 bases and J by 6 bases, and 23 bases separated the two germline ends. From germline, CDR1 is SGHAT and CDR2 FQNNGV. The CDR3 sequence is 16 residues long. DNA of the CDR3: TGTGCCAGCTCTCGGACCCGACAGGGAGGCGGCAATGAGCAGTTCTTC. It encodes CASSRTRQGGGNEQFF.

As DNA, the CDR3 is TGTGCCAGCAGCTTAGCCGGGACAGGGACCTACGAGCAGTACTTC. This gives the protein CASSLAGTGTYEQYF. The chain carries TRBV7-9 and TRBJ2-7; the match to TRBD1 covers 9 bases. Germline V CDR1 and CDR2: SEHNR, FQNEAQ (reference sequence). With 0 bases clipped from V and 2 bases from J, the junction kept 2 bases outside the gene matches. The length of the CDR3 is 15 residues. The full variable domain, completed using reference TRBV7-9 and TRBJ2-7, is DTGVSQNPRHKITKRGQNVTFRCDPISEHNRLYWYRQTLGQGPEFLTYFQNEAQLEKSRLLSDRFSAERPKGSFSTLEIQRTEQGDSAMYLCASSLAGTGTYEQYFGPGTRLTVT.

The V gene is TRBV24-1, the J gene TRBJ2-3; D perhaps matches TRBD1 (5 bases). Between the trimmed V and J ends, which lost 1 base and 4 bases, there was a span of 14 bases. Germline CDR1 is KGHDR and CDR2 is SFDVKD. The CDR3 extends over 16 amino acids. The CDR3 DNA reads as TGTGCCACCAGTGATTTTGGGCAGGGTAGCCCAGATACGCAGTATTTT. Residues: CATSDFGQGSPDTQYF.

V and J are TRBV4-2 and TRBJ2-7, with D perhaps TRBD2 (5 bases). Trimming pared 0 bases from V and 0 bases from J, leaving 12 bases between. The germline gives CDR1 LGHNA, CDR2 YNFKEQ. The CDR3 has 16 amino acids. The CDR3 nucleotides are TGTGCCAGCAGCCAAGAACGCAGGACTCCCTCCTACGAGCAGTACTTC. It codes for CASSQERRTPSYEQYF.

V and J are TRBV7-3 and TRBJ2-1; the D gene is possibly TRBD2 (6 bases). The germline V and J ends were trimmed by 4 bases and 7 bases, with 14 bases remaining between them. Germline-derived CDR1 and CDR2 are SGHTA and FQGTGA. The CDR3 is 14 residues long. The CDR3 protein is CASSSGGTGNEQFF. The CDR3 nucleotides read TGTGCCAGCAGCTCGGGCGGGACGGGGAATGAGCAGTTCTTC.

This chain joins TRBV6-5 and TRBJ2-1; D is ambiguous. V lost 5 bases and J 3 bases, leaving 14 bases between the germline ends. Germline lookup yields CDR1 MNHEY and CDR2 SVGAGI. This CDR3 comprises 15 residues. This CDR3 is CASSQTDELYNEQFF. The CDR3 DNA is TGTGCCAGCAGTCAAACAGACGAGCTCTACAATGAGCAGTTCTTC.

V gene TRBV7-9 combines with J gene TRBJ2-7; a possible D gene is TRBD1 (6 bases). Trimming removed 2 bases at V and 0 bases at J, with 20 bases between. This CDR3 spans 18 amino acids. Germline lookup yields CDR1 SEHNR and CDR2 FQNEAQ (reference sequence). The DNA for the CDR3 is TGTGCCAGCAGCTTAAGGCGAATATACAGGGTCATCTCCTACGAGCAGTACTTC. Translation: CASSLRRIYRVISYEQYF.

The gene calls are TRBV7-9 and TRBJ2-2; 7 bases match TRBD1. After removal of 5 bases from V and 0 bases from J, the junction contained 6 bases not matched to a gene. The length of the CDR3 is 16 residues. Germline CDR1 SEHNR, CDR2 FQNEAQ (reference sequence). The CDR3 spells CASSRTQGANTGELFF. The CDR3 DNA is TGTGCCAGCAGCCGGACCCAGGGGGCGAACACCGGGGAGCTGTTTTTT.

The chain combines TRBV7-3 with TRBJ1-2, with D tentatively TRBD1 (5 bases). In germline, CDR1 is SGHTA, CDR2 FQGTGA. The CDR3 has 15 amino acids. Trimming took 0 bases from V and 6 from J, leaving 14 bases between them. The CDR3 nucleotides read TGTGCCAGCAGCTTAACGGGCAGGGAAAGGGATGGCTACACCTTC. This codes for CASSLTGRERDGYTF.

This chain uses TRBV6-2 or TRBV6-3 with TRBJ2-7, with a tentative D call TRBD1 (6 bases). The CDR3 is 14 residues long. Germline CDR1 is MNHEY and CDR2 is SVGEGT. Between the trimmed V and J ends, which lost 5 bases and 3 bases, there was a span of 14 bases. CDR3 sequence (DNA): TGTGCCAGCAGTACAAACAGGGATCTCTACGAGCAGTACTTC. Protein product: CASSTNRDLYEQYF.

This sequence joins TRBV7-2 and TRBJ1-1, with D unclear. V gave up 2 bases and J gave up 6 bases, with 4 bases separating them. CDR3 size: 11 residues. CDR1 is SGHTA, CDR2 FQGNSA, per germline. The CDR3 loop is CASSLRAEAFF. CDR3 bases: TGTGCCAGCAGCTTACGGGCTGAAGCTTTCTTT.

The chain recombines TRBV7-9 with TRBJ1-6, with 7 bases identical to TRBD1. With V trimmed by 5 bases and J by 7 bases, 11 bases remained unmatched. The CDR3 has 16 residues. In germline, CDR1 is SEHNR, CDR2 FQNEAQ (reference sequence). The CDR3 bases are TGTGCCAGCAGCACCCGACAGGGCTCGGGGAATTCACCCCTCCACTTT. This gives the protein CASSTRQGSGNSPLHF.